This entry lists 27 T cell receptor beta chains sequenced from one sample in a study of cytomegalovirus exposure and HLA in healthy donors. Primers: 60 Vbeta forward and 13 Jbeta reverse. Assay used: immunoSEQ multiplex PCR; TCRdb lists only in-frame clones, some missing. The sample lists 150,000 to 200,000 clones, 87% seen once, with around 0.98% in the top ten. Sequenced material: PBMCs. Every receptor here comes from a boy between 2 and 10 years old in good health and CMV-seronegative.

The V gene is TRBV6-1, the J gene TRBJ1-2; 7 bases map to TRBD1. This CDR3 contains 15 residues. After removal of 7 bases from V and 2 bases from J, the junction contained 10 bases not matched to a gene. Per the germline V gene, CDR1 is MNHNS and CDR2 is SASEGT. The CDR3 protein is CASTPSVGQNYGYTF. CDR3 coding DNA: TGTGCCAGCACCCCTTCGGTGGGACAGAACTATGGCTACACCTTC.

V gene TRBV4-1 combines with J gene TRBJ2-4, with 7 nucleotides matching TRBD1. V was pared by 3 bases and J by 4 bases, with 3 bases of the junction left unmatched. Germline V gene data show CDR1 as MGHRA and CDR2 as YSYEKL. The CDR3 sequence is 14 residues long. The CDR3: CASSHPGQKNIQYF. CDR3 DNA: TGCGCCAGCAGCCACCCGGGACAGAAAAACATTCAGTACTTC.

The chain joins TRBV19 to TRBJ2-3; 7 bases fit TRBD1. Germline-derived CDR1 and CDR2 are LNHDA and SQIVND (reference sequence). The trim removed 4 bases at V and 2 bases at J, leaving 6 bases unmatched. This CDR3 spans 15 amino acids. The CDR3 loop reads CASSRDSRNTDTQYF. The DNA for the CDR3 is TGTGCCAGTAGTAGGGACAGCCGGAACACAGATACGCAGTATTTT.

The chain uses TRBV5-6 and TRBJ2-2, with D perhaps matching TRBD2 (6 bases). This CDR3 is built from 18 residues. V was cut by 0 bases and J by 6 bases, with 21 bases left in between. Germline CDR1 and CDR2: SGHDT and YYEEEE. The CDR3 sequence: CASSLEYRDSGLSGELFF. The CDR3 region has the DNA TGTGCCAGCAGCTTGGAGTATAGGGACTCGGGACTCTCCGGGGAGCTGTTTTTT. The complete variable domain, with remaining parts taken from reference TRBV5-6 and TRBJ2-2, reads DAGVTQSPTHLIKTRGQQVTLRCSPKSGHDTVSWYQQALGQGPQFIFQYYEEEERQRGNFPDRFSGHQFPNYSSELNVNALLLGDSALYLCASSLEYRDSGLSGELFFGEGSRLTVL.

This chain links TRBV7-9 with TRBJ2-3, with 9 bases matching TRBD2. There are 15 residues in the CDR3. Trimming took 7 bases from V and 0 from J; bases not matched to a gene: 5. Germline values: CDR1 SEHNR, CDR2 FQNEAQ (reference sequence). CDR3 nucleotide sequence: TGTGCCAGCACCCAGAGCGGGGGGAGCACAGATACGCAGTATTTT. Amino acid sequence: CASTQSGGSTDTQYF.

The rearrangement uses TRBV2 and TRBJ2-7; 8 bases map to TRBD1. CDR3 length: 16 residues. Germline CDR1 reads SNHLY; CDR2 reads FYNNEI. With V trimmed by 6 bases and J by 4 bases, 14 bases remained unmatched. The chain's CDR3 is CASRGVGTGDEYEQYF. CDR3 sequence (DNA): TGTGCCAGCAGGGGAGTGGGGACAGGCGACGAGTACGAGCAGTACTTC.

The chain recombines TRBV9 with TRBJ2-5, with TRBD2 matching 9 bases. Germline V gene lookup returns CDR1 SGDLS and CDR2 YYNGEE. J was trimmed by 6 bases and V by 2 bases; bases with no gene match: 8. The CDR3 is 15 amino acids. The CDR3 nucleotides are TGTGCCAGCAGCGTGACGGCTAGCGGGGACAAGACCCAGTACTTC. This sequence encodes CASSVTASGDKTQYF.

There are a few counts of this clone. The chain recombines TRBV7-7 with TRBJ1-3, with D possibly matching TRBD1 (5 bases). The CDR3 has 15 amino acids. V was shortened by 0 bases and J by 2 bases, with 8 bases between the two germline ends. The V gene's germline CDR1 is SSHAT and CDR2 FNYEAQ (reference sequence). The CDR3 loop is CASSLALGPGNTIYF. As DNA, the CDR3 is TGTGCCAGCAGCTTAGCCTTGGGGCCTGGAAACACCATATATTTT.

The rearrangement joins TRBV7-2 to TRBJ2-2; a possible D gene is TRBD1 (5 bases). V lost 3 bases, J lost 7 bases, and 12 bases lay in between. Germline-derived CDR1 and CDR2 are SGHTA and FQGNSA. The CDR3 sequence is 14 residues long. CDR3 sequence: CASSFVGRGGELFF. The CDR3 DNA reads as TGTGCCAGCAGCTTTGTGGGTAGGGGCGGGGAGCTGTTTTTT.

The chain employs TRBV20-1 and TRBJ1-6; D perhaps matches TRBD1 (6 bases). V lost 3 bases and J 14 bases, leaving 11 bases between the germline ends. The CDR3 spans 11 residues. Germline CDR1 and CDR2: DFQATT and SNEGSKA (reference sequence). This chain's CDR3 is CSASNQGTLHF. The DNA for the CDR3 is TGCAGTGCTAGTAACCAGGGGACCCTCCACTTT.

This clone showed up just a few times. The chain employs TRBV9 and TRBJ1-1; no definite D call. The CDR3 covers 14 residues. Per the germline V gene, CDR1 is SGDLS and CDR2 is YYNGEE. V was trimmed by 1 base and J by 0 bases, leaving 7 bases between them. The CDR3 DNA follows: TGTGCCAGCAGCGTACGAGCCATGAACACTGAAGCTTTCTTT. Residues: CASSVRAMNTEAFF.

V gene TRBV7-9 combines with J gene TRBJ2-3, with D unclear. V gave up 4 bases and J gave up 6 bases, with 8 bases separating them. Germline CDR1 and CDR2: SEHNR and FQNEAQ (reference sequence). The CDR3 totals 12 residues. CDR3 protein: CASSWSLDTQYF. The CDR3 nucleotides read TGTGCCAGCAGCTGGTCACTGGATACGCAGTATTTT.

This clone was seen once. CDR3 sequence (DNA): TGTGCCAGCAGCCTCGGGACAGGGGGCGCGAAGGAGCAGTACTTC. It yields the protein CASSLGTGGAKEQYF. The gene calls are TRBV7-9 and TRBJ2-7, with 12 nucleotides matching TRBD1. The V segment lost 5 bases and the J segment 7 bases; nucleotides outside the gene matches: 9. The CDR3 loop spans 15 amino acids. Germline loops: CDR1 SEHNR, CDR2 FQNEAQ (reference sequence).

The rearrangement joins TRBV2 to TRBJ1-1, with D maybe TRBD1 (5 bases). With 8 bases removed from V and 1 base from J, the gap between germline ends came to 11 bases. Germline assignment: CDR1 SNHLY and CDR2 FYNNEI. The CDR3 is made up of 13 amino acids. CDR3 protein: CASGPGGNTEAFF. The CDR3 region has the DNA TGTGCCAGCGGCCCGGGGGGGAACACTGAAGCTTTCTTT.

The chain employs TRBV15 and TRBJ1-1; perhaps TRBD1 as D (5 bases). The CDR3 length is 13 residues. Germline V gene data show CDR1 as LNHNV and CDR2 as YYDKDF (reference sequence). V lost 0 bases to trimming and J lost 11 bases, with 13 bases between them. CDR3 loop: CATSREPTAQAFF. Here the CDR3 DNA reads TGTGCCACCAGCAGAGAACCGACAGCCCAGGCTTTCTTT.

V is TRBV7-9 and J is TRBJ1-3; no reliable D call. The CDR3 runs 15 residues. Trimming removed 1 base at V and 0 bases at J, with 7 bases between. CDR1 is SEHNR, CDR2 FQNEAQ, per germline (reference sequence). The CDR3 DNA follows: TGTGCCAGCAGCTTAGTGGGGAGCTCTGGAAACACCATATATTTT. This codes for CASSLVGSSGNTIYF.

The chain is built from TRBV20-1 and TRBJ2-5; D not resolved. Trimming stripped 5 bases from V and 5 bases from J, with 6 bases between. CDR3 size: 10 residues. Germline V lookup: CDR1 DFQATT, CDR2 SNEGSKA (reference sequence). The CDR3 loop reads CSASEETQYF. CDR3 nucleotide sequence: TGCAGTGCTTCCGAGGAGACCCAGTACTTC.

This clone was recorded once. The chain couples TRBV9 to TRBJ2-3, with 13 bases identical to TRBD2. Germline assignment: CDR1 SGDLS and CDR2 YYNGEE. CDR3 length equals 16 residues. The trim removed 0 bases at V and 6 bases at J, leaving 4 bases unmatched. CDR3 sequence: CASSVEGLAGVDTQYF. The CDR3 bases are TGTGCCAGCAGCGTAGAAGGACTAGCGGGAGTTGATACGCAGTATTTT.

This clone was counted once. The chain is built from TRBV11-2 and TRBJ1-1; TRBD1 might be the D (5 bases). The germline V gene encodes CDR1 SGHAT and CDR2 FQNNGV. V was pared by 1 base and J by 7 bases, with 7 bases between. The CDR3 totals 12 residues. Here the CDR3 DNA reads TGTGCCAGCAGCTTAGCAGGGTTTGAAGCTTTCTTT. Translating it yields CASSLAGFEAFF.

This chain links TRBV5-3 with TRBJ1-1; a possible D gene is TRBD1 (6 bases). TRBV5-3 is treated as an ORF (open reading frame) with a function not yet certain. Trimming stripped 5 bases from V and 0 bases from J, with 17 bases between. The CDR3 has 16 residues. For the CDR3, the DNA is TGTGCCAGAAGTCTAGGATCGGGGGGCGTGAACACTGAAGCTTTCTTT. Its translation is CARSLGSGGVNTEAFF.

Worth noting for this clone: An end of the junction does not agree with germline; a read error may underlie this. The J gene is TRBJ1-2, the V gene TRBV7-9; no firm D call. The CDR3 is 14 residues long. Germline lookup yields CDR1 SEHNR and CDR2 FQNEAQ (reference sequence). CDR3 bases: TGTTCCAGCAGCTTAGCGATAGACTCCTATGGCTACACCTTC. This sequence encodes CSSSLAIDSYGYTF.

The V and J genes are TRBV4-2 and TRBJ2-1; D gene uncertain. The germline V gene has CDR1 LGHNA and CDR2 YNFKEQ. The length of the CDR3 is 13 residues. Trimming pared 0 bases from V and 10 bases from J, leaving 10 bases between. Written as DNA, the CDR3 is TGTGCCAGCAGCCAAGATTATCTTATGGAGCAGTTCTTC. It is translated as CASSQDYLMEQFF.

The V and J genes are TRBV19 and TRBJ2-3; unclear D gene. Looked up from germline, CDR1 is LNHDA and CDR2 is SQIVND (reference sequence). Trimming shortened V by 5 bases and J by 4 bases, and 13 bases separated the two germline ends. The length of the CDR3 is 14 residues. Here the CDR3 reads CASSWAQTSDTQYF. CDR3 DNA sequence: TGTGCCAGTAGTTGGGCCCAAACTTCAGATACGCAGTATTTT.

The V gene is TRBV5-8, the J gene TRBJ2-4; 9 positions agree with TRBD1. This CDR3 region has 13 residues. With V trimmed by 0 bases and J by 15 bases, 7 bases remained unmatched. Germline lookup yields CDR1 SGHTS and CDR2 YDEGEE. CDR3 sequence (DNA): TGTGCCAGCAGCTTGGCAGGGACAGGGTATCCGTACTTC. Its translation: CASSLAGTGYPYF.

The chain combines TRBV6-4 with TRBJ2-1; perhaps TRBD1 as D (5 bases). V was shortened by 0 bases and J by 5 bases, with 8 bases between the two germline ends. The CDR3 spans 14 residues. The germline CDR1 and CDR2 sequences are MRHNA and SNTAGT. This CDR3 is CASSDSGPNNEQFF. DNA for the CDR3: TGTGCCAGCAGTGACTCGGGGCCTAACAATGAGCAGTTCTTC.

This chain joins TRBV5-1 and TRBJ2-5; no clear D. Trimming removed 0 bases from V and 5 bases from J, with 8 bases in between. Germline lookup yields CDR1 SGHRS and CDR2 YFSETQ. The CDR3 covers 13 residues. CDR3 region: CASSLAPGETQYF. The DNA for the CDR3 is TGCGCCAGCAGCTTGGCCCCCGGGGAGACCCAGTACTTC.

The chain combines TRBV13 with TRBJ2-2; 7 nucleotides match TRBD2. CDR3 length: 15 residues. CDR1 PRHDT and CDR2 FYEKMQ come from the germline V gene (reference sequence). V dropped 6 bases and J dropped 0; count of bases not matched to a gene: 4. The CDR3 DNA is TGTGCCAGCAGATCGGGAGGAGCGAACACCGGGGAGCTGTTTTTT. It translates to CASRSGGANTGELFF.